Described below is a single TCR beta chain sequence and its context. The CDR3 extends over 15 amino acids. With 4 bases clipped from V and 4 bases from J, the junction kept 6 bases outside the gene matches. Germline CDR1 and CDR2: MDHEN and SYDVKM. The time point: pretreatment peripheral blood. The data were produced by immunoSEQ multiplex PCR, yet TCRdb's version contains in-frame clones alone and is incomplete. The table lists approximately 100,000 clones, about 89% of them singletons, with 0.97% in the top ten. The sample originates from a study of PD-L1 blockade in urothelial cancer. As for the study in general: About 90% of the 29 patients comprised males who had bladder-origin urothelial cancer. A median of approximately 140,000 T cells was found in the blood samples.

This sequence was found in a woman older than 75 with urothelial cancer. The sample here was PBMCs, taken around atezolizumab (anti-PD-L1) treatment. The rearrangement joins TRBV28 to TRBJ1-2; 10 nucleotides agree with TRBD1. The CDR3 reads CASSSLTGGSYGYTF. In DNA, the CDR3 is TGTGCCAGCAGTTCCCTGACAGGGGGCAGCTATGGCTACACCTTC.